The 4 T cell receptor beta chains below come from one sample, sequenced in a study of T cells after yellow fever vaccination. TCRdb analysed the 5' RACE reads with MiXCR anew, one entry per CDR3 protein. This table holds 200,000 to 250,000 distinct CDR3 sequences, approximately 3.3% found once. The sequences come from CD4+ T cells sorted from PBMCs, collected 10 days after the yellow fever booster vaccination. These receptors were collected from a young man who received the YFV17D yellow fever vaccine.

The chain has TRBV9 and TRBJ2-7; D not certain. The CDR3 loop spans 14 amino acids. Trimming took off 3 bases at V and 1 base at J, with 11 bases between the two ends. CDR1 is SGDLS, CDR2 YYNGEE, per germline. CDR3 sequence (DNA): TGTGCCAGCAGCGCGCTCCCACAGTCCTACGAGCAGTACTTC. Translated: CASSALPQSYEQYF.

The chain carries TRBV9 and TRBJ2-5; no clear D. The germline V gene has CDR1 SGDLS and CDR2 YYNGEE. This CDR3 is 13 amino acids long. V was pared by 3 bases and J by 2 bases, with 8 bases between. The CDR3 DNA is TGTGCCAGCAGCGGGTGGGTACAAGAGACCCAGTACTTC. Translating it yields CASSGWVQETQYF. Based on the CDR3 plus reference TRBV9 and TRBJ2-5, the full variable domain is DSGVTQTPKHLITATGQRVTLRCSPRSGDLSVYWYQQSLDQGLQFLIQYYNGEERAKGNILERFSAQQFPDLHSELNLSSLELGDSALYFCASSGWVQETQYFGPGTRLLVL.

This clonotype showed up many times. CDR3 loop: CASSVTQGFTEAFF. CDR3 coding DNA: TGTGCCAGCAGCGTAACACAGGGTTTCACTGAAGCTTTCTTT. The chain couples TRBV12-3 or TRBV12-4 to TRBJ1-1; perhaps TRBD1 as D (6 bases). This CDR3 comprises 14 residues. Trimming stripped 6 bases from V and 4 bases from J, with 15 bases between.

This clonotype has a handful of counts. The J gene is TRBJ1-5, the V gene TRBV2; D is unclear. V gave up 6 bases and J gave up 4 bases, with 7 bases separating them. The CDR3 length is 12 residues. The germline V gene encodes CDR1 SNHLY and CDR2 FYNNEI. CDR3: CASRDENQPQHF. The CDR3 nucleotides read TGTGCCAGCAGGGATGAAAATCAGCCCCAGCATTTT.